This TCR beta chain was found in a study of T cell changes during pregnancy in multiple sclerosis. Assay used: immunoSEQ multiplex PCR; TCRdb lists only in-frame clones, some missing. The table shows fewer than 100,000 clones, with under 95% occurring only once. J was trimmed by 5 bases and V by 3 bases; bases with no gene match: 6. CDR1 is ENHRY and CDR2 is SYGVKD in the germline V gene. CDR3 length: 14 amino acids. The J gene is TRBJ1-2, the V gene TRBV10-3; 7 nucleotides match TRBD1. The input for sequencing was peripheral blood, taken after pregnancy. This receptor was obtained from a female donor in good health, enrolled as a control in a pregnancy study. The CDR3 nucleotides read TGTGCCATCAGTGACCACGACAGGGAGTATGGCTACACCTTC. Translation: CAISDHDREYGYTF.